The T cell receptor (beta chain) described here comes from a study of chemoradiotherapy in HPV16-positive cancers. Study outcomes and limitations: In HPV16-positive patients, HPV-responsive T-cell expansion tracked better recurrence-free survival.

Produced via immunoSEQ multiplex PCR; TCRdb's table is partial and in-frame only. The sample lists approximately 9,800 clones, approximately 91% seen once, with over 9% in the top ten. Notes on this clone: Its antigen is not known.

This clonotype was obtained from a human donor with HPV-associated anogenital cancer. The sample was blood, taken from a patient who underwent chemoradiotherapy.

The CDR3 here is CAIGGPNYGYTF. CDR3 nucleotide sequence: TGTGCCATCGGAGGACCGAACTATGGCTACACCTTC. V gene TRBV10-3 combines with J gene TRBJ1-2, with D hard to call. CDR1 ENHRY and CDR2 SYGVKD come from the germline V gene. The CDR3 runs to 12 residues. The V gene lost 8 bases and the J gene lost 2 bases, with 9 bases spanning the gap.